Sequencing of this TCR beta chain was carried out in a study of tumor-infiltrating lymphocytes in primary liver carcinoma (dated by TCRdb to 2017 to 2019). About the full investigation: Between November 2015 and early 2016, roughly five patients in China with histopathologically diagnosed primary liver carcinoma had their tumors surgically resected. Technical replicate repertoires showed high reproducibility, with mean shared-clone rates roughly 0.88 and correlation coefficients above 0.98. Across five regions of each liver tumor, along with adjacent normal tissue and blood, the study brought together TCRbeta repertoire sequencing, expression microarrays and whole-exome sequencing. The five patients had tumors staged T1-T3 N0M0, with maximum diameters ranging from about 4 to 11 cm. A total of 35 specimens from 5 patients, comprising about 25 tumor regions, 5 adjacent noncancerous liver tissues and 5 peripheral blood samples, were covered by TCRbeta repertoire sequencing. Of the five patients, three men and two women aged 30 to 69 years, four had hepatocellular carcinoma and one had combined HCC and intrahepatic cholangiocarcinoma. Roughly 3.65 to 7.13 million productive TCRbeta reads were obtained per sample, and no significant difference in read depth was found between tissue types. Overall results and qualifications from the work: Consistent with antigen-driven expansion, pairs of tumor regions showed higher repertoire overlap (mean around 36%) than either tumor-adjacent pairs (around 17%) or tumor-blood pairs (roughly 14%). Because only the TCR beta chain was sequenced and unpaired alpha chains were not captured, true repertoire diversity is likely underestimated. The top 250 clones made up a significantly larger repertoire fraction in tumors than in blood (p = 0.039). Only five or six patients were included in the study, and the authors note that the findings should be validated in a larger study. Because the samples were bulk and unsorted, CD4+ and CD8+ T cell repertoires could not be compared.

TCRbeta-specific cDNA was reverse-transcribed from approximately 0.5 ug total RNA using a constant-region primer and ProtoScript II reverse transcriptase. The TCRbeta libraries were prepared through three rounds of nested multiplex PCR following a slightly modified ARM-PCR procedure. Each of the first two PCR rounds ran for about 10 cycles and used multiplex TRBV1-TRBV30 forward primers together with a Cbeta reverse primer. Sample barcodes and Illumina adapters were added in a final 25-cycle PCR with Deep VentR polymerase. Before sequencing, amplicons of 200-500 bp were gel-purified using a QIAquick gel extraction kit. An Illumina HiSeq 2500 was used to sequence the TCRbeta amplicons with 250-bp paired-end reads. As for the authors' bioinformatics: To recover full CDR3 sequences, reads were quality-trimmed using Trimmomatic v0.33 and paired reads were then merged using FLASH v1.2.11. V, D and J germline segments were assigned to the rearranged TCRbeta sequences using MiGEC v1.2.1b. Clonotype statistics and Shannon-Wiener diversity indices were calculated with VDJtools v1.0.0. Except for diversity analysis, only the 250 most abundant clonotypes of each sample were used in subsequent analyses to reduce sampling bias. Through fastp at Q25 and MiXCR, TCRdb rebuilt clones from the public reads, retaining in-frame beta chains. Rows are unified per CDR3 protein, each entry keeping the most common DNA and genes. The V and J calls come from TCRdb's annotation, not from the publication. The sample table holds hundreds of thousands of distinct CDR3 sequences, of which about three fifths were seen once. About 18% of the sample rests with the top ten.

The germline V gene sets CDR1 to MNHNS and CDR2 to SASEGT. V trim: 2 bases; J trim: 7 bases; unmatched bases: 4. The CDR3 measures 14 amino acids from cysteine to phenylalanine. The kept DNA is CDR3 alone, 42 bases in frame from the first base. RNA from unsorted whole blood was extracted with TRIzol reagent, and germline DNA was obtained with the DNeasy Blood & Tissue kit. At the time of sampling, the patients were treatment-naive and had chronic HBV infection. Approximately 4.1 milliliters of peripheral blood were collected into K2EDTA tubes before surgery. On this clonotype itself: This clone's antigen is unknown. Base qualities are not at hand, and no much larger clone is one base apart.

This sequence uses TRBV6-1 and TRBJ2-1, and 8 junctional nucleotides match TRBD2. The source is a woman aged 30 to 39 with primary liver carcinoma and hepatitis B virus infection. Sequencing was performed on peripheral blood. The nucleotide sequence reads as follows: TGTGCCAGCAGTGAACTAGCGGGTATGAATGAGCAGTTCTTC. This is translated as CASSELAGMNEQFF.